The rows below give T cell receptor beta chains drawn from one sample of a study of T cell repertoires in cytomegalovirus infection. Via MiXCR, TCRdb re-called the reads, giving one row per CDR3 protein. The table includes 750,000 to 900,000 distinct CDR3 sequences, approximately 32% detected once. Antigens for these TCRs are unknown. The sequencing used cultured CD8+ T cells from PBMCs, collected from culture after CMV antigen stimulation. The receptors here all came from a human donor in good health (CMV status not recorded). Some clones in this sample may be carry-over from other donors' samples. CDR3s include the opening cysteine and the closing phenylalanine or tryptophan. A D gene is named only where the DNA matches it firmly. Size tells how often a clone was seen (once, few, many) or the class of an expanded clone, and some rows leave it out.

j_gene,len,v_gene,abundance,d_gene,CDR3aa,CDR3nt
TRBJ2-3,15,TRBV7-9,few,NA,CASRLGGLYTDTQYF,TGTGCCAGCAGGTTAGGTGGGCTGTACACAGATACGCAGTATTTT
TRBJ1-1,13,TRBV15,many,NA,CATSRTGNTEAFF,TGTGCCACCAGCAGAACGGGGAACACTGAAGCTTTCTTT
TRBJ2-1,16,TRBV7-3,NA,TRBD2,CASSFKGTSGVNEQFF,TGTGCCAGCAGCTTCAAAGGGACTAGCGGGGTCAATGAGCAGTTCTTC
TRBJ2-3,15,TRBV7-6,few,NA,CASSLAQGNTDTQYF,TGTGCCAGCAGCTTAGCCCAGGGAAACACAGATACGCAGTATTTT
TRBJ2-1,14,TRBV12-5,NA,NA,CASGSLSGYNEQFF,TGTGCTAGTGGTTCCCTTAGCGGTTACAATGAGCAGTTCTTC
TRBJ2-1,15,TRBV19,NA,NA,CASSFSWTDLSEQFF,TGTGCCAGTAGTTTTTCCTGGACAGACTTATCGGAGCAGTTCTTC
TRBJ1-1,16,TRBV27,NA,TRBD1,CASSTGGDFSWAEAFF,TGTGCCAGCTCCACAGGGGGCGACTTCTCCTGGGCTGAAGCTTTCTTT
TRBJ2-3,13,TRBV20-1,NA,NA,CSARNRSIRLQYF,TGCAGTGCTAGAAATCGATCTATACGCTTGCAGTATTTT
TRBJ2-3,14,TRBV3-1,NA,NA,CASRGSTSTDTQYF,TGTGCCAGCAGAGGGAGTACTAGCACAGATACGCAGTATTTT
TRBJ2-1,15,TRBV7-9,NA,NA,CASSFRPYRDNEQFF,TGTGCCAGCAGCTTCCGACCGTACAGGGACAATGAGCAGTTCTTC
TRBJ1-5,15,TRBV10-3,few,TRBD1,CAIRDPRGGRQPQHF,TGTGCCATCAGAGACCCACGAGGGGGCCGTCAGCCCCAGCATTTT
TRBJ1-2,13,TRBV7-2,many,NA,CASSSGGVYGYTF,TGTGCCAGCAGCTCCGGAGGGGTCTATGGCTACACCTTC
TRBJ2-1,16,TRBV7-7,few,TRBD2,CASSLEWTSGGNEQFF,TGTGCTAGCAGCTTAGAGTGGACTAGCGGGGGCAATGAGCAGTTCTTC
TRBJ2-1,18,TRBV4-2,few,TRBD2,CASSQDRASGGSYNEQFF,TGTGCCAGCAGCCAAGATAGGGCTAGCGGGGGGTCCTACAATGAGCAGTTCTTC
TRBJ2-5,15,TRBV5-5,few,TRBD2,CASSATSGGQETQYF,TGTGCCAGCAGCGCAACTAGCGGGGGCCAAGAGACCCAGTACTTC
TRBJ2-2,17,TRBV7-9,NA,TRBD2,CASSEPGLAGIAGELFF,TGTGCCAGCAGCGAGCCGGGACTAGCGGGGATAGCCGGGGAGCTGTTTTTT
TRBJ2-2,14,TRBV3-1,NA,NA,CASSQEFDTGELFF,TGTGCCAGCAGCCAAGAGTTCGACACCGGGGAGCTGTTTTTT
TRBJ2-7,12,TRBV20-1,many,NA,CSASGNPYEQYF,TGCAGTGCTAGCGGCAACCCCTACGAGCAGTACTTC
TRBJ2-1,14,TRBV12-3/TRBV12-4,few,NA,CASSLGGGGYEQFF,TGTGCCAGCAGTTTAGGGGGCGGGGGCTATGAGCAGTTCTTC
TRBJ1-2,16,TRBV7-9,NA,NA,CASLPAGAGRNYGYTF,TGTGCCAGCCTCCCAGCGGGGGCAGGCCGGAACTATGGCTACACCTTC
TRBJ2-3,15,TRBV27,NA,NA,CASSLSADSTDTQYF,TGTGCCAGCAGTTTATCGGCAGACAGCACAGATACGCAGTATTTT
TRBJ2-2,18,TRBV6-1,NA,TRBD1,CASSEESGGAKNAGELFF,TGTGCCAGCAGTGAAGAGTCAGGGGGCGCGAAAAACGCCGGGGAGCTGTTTTTT
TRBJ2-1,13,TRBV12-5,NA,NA,CASGLGPGNEQFF,TGTGCTAGTGGTTTGGGCCCTGGGAATGAGCAGTTCTTC
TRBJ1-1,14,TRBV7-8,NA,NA,CASSLERGGTEAFF,TGTGCCAGCAGCTTAGAAAGGGGTGGGACTGAAGCTTTCTTT
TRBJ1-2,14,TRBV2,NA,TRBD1,CASSEKGQGWSYTF,TGTGCCAGCAGTGAAAAGGGACAGGGTTGGAGCTACACCTTC
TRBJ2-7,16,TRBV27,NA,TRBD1,CASSPGQLSSSYEQYF,TGTGCCAGCAGTCCGGGACAGTTGTCCAGCTCCTACGAGCAGTACTTC
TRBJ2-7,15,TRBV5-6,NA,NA,CASSFGVPGAYEQYF,TGTGCCAGCAGCTTCGGGGTCCCAGGGGCCTACGAGCAGTACTTC
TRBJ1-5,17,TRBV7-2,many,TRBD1,CASSLLGTGVSNQPQHF,TGTGCCAGCAGCCTGCTAGGGACAGGGGTTAGCAATCAGCCCCAGCATTTT
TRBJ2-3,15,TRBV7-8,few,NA,CASSLVWAGEDTQYF,TGTGCCAGCAGCTTAGTCTGGGCAGGGGAAGATACGCAGTATTTT
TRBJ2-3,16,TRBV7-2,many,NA,CASSFVTGPGTDTQYF,TGTGCCAGCAGCTTCGTGACTGGCCCCGGCACAGATACGCAGTATTTT
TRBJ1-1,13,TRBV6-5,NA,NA,CASRSTLNTEAFF,TGTGCCAGCAGGTCTACATTGAACACTGAAGCTTTCTTT
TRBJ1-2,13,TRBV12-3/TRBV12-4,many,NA,CASSLGTTYGYTF,TGTGCCAGCAGCCTCGGGACAACCTATGGCTACACCTTC
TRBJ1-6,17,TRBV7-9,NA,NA,CASSSQGLISYNSPLHF,TGTGCCAGCAGCTCACAGGGACTGATATCCTATAATTCACCCCTCCACTTT
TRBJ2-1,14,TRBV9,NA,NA,CASSVDSRYNEQFF,TGTGCCAGCAGCGTGGACTCTAGGTACAATGAGCAGTTCTTC
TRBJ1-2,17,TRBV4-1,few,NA,CASSQGFGGAEYYGYTF,TGTGCCAGCAGCCAAGGTTTCGGTGGGGCGGAGTATTATGGCTACACCTTC
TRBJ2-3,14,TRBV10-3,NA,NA,CAISERGLADTQYF,TGTGCCATCAGTGAGAGGGGACTCGCAGATACGCAGTATTTT
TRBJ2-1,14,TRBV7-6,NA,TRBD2,CASSYLLAGDEQFF,TGTGCCAGCAGCTACCTACTAGCGGGAGACGAGCAGTTCTTC
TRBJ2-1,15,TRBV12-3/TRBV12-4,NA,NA,CASSLGTAPYNEQFF,TGTGCCAGCAGTTTAGGGACAGCACCCTACAATGAGCAGTTCTTC
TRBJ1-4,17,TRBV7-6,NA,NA,CASSPISLRQFNEKLFF,TGTGCCAGCAGCCCTATCTCATTACGACAGTTCAATGAAAAACTGTTTTTT
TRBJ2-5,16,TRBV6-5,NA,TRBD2,CASSYPAGCRQETQYF,TGTGCCAGCAGTTACCCAGCGGGGTGTAGACAAGAGACCCAGTACTTC
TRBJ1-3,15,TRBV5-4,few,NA,CASSLEVGGVNTIYF,TGTGCCAGCAGCTTGGAGGTGGGGGGAGTAAACACCATATATTTT
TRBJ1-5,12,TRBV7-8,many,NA,CASTEGTQPQHF,TGTGCCAGCACAGAGGGAACTCAGCCCCAGCATTTT
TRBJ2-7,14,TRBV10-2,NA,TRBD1,CAILDTGTGYEQYF,TGCGCCATCCTCGACACCGGGACAGGCTACGAGCAGTACTTC
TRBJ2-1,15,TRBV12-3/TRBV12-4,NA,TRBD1,CASSSRDRGDDEQFF,TGTGCCAGCAGCTCTAGGGACAGGGGGGACGATGAGCAGTTCTTC
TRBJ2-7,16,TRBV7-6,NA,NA,CASSFKGAVGKSEQYF,TGTGCCAGCAGCTTTAAGGGCGCGGTGGGTAAGTCCGAGCAGTACTTC
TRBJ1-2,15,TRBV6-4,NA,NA,CASSPREGGGYGYTF,TGTGCCAGCAGTCCCCGTGAGGGGGGGGGATATGGCTACACCTTC
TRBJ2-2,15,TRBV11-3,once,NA,CASSLLRGNTGELFF,TGTGCCAGCAGCTTATTGCGGGGAAACACCGGGGAGCTGTTTTTT